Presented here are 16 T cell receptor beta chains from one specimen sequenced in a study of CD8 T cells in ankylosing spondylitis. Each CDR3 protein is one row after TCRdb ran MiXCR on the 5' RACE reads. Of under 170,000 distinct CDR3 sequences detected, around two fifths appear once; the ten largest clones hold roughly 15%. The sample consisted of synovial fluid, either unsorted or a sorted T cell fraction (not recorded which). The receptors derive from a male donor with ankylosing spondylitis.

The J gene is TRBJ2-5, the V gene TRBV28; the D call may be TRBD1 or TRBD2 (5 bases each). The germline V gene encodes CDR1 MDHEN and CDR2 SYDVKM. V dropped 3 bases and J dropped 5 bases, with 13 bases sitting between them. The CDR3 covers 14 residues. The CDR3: CASSFPGSEETQYF. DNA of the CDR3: TGTGCCAGCAGTTTCCCAGGGAGCGAGGAGACCCAGTACTTC.

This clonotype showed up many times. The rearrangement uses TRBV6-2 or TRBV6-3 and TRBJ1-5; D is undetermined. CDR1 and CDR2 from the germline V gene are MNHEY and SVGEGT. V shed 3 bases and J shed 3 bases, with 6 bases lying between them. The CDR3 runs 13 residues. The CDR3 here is CASSYQDNQPQHF. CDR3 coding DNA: TGTGCCAGCAGTTATCAGGACAATCAGCCCCAGCATTTT.

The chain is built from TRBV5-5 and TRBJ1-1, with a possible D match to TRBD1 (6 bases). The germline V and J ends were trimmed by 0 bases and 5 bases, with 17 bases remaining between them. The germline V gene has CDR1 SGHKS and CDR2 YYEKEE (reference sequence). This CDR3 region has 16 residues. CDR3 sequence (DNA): TGTGCCAGCAGCTTGGCGGTGTGGGGGCGATGGACTGAAGCTTTCTTT. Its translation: CASSLAVWGRWTEAFF.

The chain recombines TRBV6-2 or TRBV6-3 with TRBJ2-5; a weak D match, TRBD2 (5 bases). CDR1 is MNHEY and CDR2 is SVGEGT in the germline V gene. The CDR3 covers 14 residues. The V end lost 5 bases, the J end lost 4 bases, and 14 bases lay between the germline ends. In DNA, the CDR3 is TGTGCCAGCAGTCTAAGCGGATGGCGAGAGACCCAGTACTTC. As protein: CASSLSGWRETQYF.

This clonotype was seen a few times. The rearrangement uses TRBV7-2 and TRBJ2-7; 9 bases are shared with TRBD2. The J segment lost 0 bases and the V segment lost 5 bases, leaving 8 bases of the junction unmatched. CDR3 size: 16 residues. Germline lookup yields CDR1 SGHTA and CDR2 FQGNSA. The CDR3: CASSPRLAVDSYEQYF. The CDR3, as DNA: TGTGCCAGCAGCCCTAGACTAGCGGTAGACTCCTACGAGCAGTACTTC.

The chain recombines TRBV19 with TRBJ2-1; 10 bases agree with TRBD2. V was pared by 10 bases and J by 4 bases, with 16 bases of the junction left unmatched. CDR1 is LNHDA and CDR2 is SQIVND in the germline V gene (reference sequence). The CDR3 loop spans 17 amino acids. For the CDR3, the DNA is TGTGCCACCTCACCCGATCCGGCTAGCGGGGGATACAATGAGCAGTTCTTC. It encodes CATSPDPASGGYNEQFF.

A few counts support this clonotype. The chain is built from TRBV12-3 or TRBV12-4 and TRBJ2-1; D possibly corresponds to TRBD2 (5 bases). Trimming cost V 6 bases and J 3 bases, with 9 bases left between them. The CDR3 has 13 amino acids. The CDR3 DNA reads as TGTGCCAGCAGGAGGGTCAACTACAATGAGCAGTTCTTC. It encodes CASRRVNYNEQFF.

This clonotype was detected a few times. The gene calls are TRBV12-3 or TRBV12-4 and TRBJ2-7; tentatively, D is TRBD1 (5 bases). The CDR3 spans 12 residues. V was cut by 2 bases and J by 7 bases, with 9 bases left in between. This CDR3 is CASSLRGEEQYF. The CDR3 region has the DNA TGTGCCAGCAGTTTAAGGGGCGAGGAGCAGTACTTC.

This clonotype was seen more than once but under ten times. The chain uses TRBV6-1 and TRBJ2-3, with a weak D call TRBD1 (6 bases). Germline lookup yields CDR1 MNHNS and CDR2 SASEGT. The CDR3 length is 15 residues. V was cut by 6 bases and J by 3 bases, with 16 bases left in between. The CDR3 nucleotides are TGTGCCAGCAGGGGATCACAGGGAGATACAGATACGCAGTATTTT. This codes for CASRGSQGDTDTQYF.

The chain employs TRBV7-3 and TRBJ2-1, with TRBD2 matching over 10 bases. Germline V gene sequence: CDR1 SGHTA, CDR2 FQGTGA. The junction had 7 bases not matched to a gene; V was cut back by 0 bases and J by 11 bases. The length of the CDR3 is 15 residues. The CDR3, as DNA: TGTGCCAGCAGCTTAACTAGCGGGGGGCGGTTGAAGCAGTTCTTC. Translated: CASSLTSGGRLKQFF.

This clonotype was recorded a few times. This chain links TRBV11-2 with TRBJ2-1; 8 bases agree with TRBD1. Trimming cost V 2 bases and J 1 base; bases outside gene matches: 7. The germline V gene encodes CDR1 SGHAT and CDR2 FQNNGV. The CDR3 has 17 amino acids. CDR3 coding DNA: TGTGCCAGCAGCTTAAAACAGGGGGACCCTTCCTACAATGAGCAGTTCTTC. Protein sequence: CASSLKQGDPSYNEQFF.

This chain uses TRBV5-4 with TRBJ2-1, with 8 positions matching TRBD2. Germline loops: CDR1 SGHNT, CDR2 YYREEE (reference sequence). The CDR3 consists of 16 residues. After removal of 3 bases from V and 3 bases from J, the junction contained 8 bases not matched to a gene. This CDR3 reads CASSSPGRGVYNEQFF. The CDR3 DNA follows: TGTGCCAGCAGCTCACCGGGGCGGGGGGTCTACAATGAGCAGTTCTTC.

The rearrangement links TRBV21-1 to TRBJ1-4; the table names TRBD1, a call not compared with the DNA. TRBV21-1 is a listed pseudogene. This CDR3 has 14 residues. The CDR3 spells CASISRGSREKLFF. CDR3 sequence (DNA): TGTGCCAGCATCTCCAGGGGGTCACGGGAAAAACTGTTTTTT.

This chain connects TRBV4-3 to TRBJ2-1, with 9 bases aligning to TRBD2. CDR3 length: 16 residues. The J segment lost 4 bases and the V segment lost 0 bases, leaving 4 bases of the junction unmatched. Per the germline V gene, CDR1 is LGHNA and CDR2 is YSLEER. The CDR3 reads CASSQDWLAGYNEQFF. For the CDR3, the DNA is TGCGCCAGCAGCCAAGATTGGCTAGCGGGGTACAATGAGCAGTTCTTC.

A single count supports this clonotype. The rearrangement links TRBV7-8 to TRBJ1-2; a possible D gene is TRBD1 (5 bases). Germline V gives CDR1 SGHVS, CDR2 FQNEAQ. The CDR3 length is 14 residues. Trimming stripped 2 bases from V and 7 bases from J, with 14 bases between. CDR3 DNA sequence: TGTGCCAGCAGCTTACTCCCAGGGACGGCTGGCTACACCTTC. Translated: CASSLLPGTAGYTF.

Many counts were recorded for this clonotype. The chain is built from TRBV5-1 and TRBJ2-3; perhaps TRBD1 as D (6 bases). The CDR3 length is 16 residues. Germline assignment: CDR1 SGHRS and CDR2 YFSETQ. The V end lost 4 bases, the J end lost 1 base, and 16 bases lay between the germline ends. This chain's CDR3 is CASSPTWGLGTDTQYF. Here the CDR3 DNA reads TGCGCCAGCAGCCCTACGTGGGGGCTCGGCACAGATACGCAGTATTTT.